Below, one T cell receptor (beta chain) is given with its context. The CDR3 is made up of 14 amino acids. Trimming took 5 bases from V and 10 from J; bases not matched to a gene: 7. The germline CDR1 and CDR2 sequences are SEHNR and FQNEAQ (reference sequence). This record belongs to a study of OX40 agonist ivuxolimab in advanced cancers. Using immunoSEQ multiplex PCR, the repertoire was profiled, and TCRdb retains in-frame clones only, with some absent. The sample lists some 90,000 clones, approximately 87% occurring once. This rearrangement joins TRBV7-9 to TRBJ1-6, with 8 bases identical to TRBD1. This TCR came from an adult with an advanced solid tumor such as melanoma, head and neck, liver or kidney cancer. This sample comprised CD4+ or CD8+ T cells sorted from blood, obtained in a trial of the OX40 agonist ivuxolimab. Written as DNA, the CDR3 is TGTGCCAGCAGCCTATCCGGGACAGGCTCACCCCTCCACTTT. Its protein product is CASSLSGTGSPLHF.